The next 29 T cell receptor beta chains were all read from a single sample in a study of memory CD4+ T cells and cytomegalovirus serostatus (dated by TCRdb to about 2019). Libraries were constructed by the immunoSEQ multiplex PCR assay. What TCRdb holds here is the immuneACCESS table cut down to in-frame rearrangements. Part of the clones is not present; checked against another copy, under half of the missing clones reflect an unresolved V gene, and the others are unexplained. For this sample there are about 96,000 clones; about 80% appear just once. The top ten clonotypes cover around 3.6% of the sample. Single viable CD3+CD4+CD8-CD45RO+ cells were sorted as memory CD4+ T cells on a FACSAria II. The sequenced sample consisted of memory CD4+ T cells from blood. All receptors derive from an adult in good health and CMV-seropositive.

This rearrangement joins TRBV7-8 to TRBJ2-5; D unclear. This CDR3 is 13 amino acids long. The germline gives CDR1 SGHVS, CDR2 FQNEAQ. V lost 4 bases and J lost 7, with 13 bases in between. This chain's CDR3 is CASSYDSRGTQYF. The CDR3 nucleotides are TGTGCCAGCAGCTATGACTCCCGCGGGACCCAGTACTTC.

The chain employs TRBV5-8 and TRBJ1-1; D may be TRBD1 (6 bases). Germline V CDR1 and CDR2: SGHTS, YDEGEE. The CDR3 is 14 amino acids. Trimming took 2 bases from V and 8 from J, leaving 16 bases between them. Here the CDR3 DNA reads TGTGCCAGCAGCTTTTTGGGGGCCCGGGGAGAAGCTTTCTTT. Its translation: CASSFLGARGEAFF.

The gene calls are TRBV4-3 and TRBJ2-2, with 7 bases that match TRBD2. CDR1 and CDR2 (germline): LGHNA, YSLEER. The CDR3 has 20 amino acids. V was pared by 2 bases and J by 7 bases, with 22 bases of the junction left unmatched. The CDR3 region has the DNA TGCGCCAGCAGCCAAAAACCTCCTAAACTCTGGGGAGGGCTGGGCGGGGAGCTGTTTTTT. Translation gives CASSQKPPKLWGGLGGELFF.

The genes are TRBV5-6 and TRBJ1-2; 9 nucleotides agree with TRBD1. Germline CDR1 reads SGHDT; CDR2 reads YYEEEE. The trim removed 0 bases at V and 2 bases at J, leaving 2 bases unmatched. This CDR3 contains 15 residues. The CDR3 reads CASSLGGQGNYGYTF. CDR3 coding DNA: TGTGCCAGCAGCTTGGGGGGACAGGGAAACTATGGCTACACCTTC. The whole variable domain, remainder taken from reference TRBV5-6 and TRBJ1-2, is DAGVTQSPTHLIKTRGQQVTLRCSPKSGHDTVSWYQQALGQGPQFIFQYYEEEERQRGNFPDRFSGHQFPNYSSELNVNALLLGDSALYLCASSLGGQGNYGYTFGSGTRLTVV.

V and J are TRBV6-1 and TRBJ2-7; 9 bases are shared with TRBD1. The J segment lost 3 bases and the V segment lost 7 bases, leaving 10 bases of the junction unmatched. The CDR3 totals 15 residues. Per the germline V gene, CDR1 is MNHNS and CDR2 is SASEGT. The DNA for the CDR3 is TGTGCCAGCACTACCGGGGGACAGGGTGTCTACGAGCAGTACTTC. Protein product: CASTTGGQGVYEQYF.

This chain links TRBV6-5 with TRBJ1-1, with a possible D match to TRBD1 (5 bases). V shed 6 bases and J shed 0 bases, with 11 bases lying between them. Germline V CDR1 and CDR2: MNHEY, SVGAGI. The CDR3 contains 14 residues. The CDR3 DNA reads TGTGCCAGCAGACGGGGGGGAGTGAACACTGAAGCTTTCTTT. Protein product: CASRRGGVNTEAFF.

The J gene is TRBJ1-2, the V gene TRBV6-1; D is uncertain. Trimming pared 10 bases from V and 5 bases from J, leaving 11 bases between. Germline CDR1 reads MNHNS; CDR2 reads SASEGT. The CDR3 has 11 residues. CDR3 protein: CATLDHYGYTF. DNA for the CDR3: TGTGCCACCCTCGATCATTATGGCTACACCTTC.

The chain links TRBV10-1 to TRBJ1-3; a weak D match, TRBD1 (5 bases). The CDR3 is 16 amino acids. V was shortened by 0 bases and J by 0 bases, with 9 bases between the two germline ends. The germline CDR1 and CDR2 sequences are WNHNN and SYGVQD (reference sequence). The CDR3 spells CASSESGRLSGNTIYF. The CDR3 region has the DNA TGCGCCAGCAGTGAGTCGGGACGGCTCTCTGGAAACACCATATATTTT.

This CDR3 is CASSYQFGVGEQFF. CDR3 sequence (DNA): TGTGCCAGCAGTTACCAATTCGGAGTCGGTGAGCAGTTCTTC. V gene TRBV7-9 combines with J gene TRBJ2-1; no reliable D call. CDR3 length equals 14 residues. The V gene lost 6 bases and the J gene lost 9 bases, with 18 bases spanning the gap. The germline gives CDR1 SEHNR, CDR2 FQNEAQ (reference sequence). Based on the CDR3 plus reference TRBV7-9 and TRBJ2-1, the full variable domain is DTGVSQNPRHKITKRGQNVTFRCDPISEHNRLYWYRQTLGQGPEFLTYFQNEAQLEKSRLLSDRFSAERPKGSFSTLEIQRTEQGDSAMYLCASSYQFGVGEQFFGPGTRLTVL.

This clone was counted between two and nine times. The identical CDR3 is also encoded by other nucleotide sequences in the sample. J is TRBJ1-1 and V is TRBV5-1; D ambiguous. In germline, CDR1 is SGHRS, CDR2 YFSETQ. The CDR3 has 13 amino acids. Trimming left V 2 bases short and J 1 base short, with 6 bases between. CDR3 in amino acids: CASSFTGNTEAFF. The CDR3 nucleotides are TGCGCCAGCAGCTTTACTGGGAACACTGAAGCTTTCTTT.

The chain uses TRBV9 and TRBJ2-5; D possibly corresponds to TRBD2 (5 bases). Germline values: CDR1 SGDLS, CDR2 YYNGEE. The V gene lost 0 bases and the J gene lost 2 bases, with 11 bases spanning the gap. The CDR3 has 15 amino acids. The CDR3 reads CASSVVASHQETQYF. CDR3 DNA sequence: TGTGCCAGCAGCGTAGTGGCTAGCCATCAAGAGACCCAGTACTTC.

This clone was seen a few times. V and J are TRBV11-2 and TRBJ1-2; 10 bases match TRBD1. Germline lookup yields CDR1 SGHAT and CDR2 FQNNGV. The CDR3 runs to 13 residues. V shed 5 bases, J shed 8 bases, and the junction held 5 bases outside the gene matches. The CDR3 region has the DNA TGTGCCAGCAGCGCGGGACAGGGGTTCGGCTACACCTTC. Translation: CASSAGQGFGYTF.

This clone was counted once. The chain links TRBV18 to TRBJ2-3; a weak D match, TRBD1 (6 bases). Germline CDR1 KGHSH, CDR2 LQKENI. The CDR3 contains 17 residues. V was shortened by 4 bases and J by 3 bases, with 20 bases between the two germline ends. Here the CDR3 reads CASSRNQDRHGTDTQYF. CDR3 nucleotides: TGTGCCAGCTCACGAAATCAGGACAGACATGGGACAGATACGCAGTATTTT.

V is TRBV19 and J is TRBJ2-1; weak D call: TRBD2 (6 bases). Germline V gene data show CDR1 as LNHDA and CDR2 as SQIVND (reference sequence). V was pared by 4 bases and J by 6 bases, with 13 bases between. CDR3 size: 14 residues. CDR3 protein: CASSSQLAANEQFF. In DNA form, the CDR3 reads TGTGCCAGTAGTAGCCAACTAGCCGCCAATGAGCAGTTCTTC.

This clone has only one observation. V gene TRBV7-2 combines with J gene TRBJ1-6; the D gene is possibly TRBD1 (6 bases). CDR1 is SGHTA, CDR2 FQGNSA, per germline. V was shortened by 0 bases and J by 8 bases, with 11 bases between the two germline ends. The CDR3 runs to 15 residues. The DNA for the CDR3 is TGTGCCAGCAGCTTAGCTAGGGGGGCAGATTCACCCCTCCACTTT. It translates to CASSLARGADSPLHF.

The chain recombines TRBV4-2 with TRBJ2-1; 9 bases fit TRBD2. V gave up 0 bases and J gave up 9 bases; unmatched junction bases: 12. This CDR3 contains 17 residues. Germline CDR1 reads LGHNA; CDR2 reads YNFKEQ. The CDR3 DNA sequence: TGTGCCAGCAGCCAAGATAAAGGGACTAGCTACCCTCTTGAGCAGTTCTTC. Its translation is CASSQDKGTSYPLEQFF.

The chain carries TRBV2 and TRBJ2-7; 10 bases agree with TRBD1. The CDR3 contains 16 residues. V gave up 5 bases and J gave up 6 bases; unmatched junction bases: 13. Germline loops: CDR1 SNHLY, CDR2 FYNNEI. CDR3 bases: TGTGCCAGCAGTAGTAGGGGGGGACAGGGGTTCAGCGAGCAGTACTTC. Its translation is CASSSRGGQGFSEQYF.

CDR3 amino acids: CASSFGEYEQYF. CDR3 nucleotide sequence: TGCGCCAGCAGCTTTGGGGAATACGAGCAGTACTTC. The chain carries TRBV5-1 and TRBJ2-7; D is uncertain. The CDR3 extends over 12 amino acids. V was cut by 2 bases and J by 4 bases, with 7 bases left in between. CDR1 is SGHRS and CDR2 is YFSETQ in the germline V gene.

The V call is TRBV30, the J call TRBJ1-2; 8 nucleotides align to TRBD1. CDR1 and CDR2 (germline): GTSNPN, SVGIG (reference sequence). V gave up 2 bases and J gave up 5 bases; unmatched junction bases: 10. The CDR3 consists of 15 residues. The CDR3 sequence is CAWSITGTGKYGYTF. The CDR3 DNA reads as TGTGCCTGGAGTATTACCGGGACAGGAAAGTATGGCTACACCTTC.

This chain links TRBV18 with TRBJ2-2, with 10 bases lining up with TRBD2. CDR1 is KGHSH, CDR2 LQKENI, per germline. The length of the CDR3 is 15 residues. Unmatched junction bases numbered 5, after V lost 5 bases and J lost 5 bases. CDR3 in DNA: TGTGCCAGCTCATCCTTACTAGCGGGAACCGGGGAGCTGTTTTTT. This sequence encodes CASSSLLAGTGELFF.

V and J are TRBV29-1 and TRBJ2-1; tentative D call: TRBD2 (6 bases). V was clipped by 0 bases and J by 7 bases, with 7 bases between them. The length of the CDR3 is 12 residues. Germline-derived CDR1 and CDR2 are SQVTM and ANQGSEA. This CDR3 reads CSVEEGGNEQFF. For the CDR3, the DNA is TGCAGCGTTGAAGAAGGAGGGAATGAGCAGTTCTTC.

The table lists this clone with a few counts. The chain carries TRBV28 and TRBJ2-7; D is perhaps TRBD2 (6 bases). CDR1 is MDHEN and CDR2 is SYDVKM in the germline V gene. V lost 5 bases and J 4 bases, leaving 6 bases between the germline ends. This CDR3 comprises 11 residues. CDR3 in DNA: TGTGCCAGCAGTCGGGGGTACGAGCAGTACTTC. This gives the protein CASSRGYEQYF.

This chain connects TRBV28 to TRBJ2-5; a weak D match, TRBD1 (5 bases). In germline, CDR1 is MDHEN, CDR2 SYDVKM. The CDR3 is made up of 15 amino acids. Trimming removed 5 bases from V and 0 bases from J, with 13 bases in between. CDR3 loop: CASSLPDSNQETQYF. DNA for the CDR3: TGTGCCAGCAGTCTACCCGACAGCAACCAAGAGACCCAGTACTTC. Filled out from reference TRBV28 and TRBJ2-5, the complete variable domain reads DVKVTQSSRYLVKRTGEKVFLECVQDMDHENMFWYRQDPGLGLRLIYFSYDVKMKEKGDIPEGYSVSREKKERFSLILESASTNQTSMYLCASSLPDSNQETQYFGPGTRLLVL.

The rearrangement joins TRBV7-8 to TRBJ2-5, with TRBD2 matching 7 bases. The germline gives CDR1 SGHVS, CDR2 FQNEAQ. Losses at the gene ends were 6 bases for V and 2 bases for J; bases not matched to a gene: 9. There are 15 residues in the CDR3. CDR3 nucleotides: TGTGCCAGCAGTAAAGGCCGCGGGAGACAAGAGACCCAGTACTTC. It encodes CASSKGRGRQETQYF.

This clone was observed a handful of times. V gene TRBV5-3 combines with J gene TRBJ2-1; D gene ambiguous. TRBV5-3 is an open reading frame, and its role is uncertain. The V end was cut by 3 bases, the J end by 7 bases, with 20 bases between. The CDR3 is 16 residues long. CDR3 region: CARSSWEYGMGNEQFF. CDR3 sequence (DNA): TGTGCCAGAAGCTCATGGGAATATGGTATGGGTAATGAGCAGTTCTTC.

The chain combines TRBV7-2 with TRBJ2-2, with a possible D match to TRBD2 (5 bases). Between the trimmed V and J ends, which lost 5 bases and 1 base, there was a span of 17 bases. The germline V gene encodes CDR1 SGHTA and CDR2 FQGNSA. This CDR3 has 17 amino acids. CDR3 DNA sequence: TGTGCCAGCAGCACTAGTCCTGGGCGCCTGAACACCGGGGAGCTGTTTTTT. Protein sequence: CASSTSPGRLNTGELFF.

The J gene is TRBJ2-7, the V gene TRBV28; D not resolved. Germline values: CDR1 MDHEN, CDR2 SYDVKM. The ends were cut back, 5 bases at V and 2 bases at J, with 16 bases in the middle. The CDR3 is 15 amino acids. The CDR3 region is CASSLGGTAAYEQYF. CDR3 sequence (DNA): TGTGCCAGCAGTCTCGGCGGAACTGCCGCCTACGAGCAGTACTTC. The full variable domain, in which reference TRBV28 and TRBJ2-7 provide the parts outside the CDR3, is DVKVTQSSRYLVKRTGEKVFLECVQDMDHENMFWYRQDPGLGLRLIYFSYDVKMKEKGDIPEGYSVSREKKERFSLILESASTNQTSMYLCASSLGGTAAYEQYFGPGTRLTVT.

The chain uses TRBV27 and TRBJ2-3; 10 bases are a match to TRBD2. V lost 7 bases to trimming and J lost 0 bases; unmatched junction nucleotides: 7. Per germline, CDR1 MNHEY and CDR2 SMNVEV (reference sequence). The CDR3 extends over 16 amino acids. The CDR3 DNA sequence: TGTGCCAGCATGCGGTTAGCGGGAGGTAGCACAGATACGCAGTATTTT. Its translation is CASMRLAGGSTDTQYF.

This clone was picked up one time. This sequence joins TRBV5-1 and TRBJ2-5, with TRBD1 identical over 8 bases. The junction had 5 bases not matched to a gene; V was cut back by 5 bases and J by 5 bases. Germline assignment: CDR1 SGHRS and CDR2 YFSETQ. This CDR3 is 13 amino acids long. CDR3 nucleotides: TGCGCCAGCAGTCAGACAGGGGATGAGACCCAGTACTTC. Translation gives CASSQTGDETQYF. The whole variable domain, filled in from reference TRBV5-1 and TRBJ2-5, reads KAGVTQTPRYLIKTRGQQVTLSCSPISGHRSVSWYQQTPGQGLQFLFEYFSETQRNKGNFPGRFSGRQFSNSRSEMNVSTLELGDSALYLCASSQTGDETQYFGPGTRLLVL.